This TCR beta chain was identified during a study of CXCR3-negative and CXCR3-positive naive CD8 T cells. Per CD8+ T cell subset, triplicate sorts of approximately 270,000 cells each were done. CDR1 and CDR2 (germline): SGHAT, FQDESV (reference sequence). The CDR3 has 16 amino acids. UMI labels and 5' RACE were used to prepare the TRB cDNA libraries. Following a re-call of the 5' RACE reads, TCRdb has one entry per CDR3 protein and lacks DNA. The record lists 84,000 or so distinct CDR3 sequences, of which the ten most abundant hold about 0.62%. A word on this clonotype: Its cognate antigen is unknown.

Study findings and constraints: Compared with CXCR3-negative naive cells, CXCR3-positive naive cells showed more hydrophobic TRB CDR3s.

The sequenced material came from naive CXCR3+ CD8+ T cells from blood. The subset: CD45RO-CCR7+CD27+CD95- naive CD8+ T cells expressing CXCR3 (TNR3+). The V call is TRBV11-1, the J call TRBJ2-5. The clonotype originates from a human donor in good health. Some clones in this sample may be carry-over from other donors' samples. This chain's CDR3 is CASSPQMDPKVETQYF.